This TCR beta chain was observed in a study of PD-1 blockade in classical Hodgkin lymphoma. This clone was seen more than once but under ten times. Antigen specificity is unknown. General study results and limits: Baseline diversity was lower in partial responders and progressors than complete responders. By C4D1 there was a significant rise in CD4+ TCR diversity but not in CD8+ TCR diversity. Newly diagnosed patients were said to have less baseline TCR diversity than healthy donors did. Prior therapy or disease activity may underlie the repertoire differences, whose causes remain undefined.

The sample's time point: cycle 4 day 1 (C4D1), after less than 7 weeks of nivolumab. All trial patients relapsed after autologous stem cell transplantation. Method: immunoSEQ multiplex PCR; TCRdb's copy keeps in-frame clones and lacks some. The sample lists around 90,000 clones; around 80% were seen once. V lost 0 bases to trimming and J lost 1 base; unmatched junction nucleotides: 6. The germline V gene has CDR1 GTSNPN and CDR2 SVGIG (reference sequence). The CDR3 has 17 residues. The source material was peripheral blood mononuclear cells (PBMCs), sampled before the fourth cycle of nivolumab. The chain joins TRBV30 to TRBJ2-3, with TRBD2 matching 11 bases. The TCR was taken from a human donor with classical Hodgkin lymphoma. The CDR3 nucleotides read TGTGCCTGGAGTGTAGGCTCGGGACTAGCGGGCACAGATACGCAGTATTTT. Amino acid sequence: CAWSVGSGLAGTDTQYF. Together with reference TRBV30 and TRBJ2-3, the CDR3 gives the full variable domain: SQTIHQWPATLVQPVGSPLSLECTVEGTSNPNLYWYRQAAGRGLQLLFYSVGIGQISSEVPQNLSASRPQDRQFILSSKKLLLSDSGFYLCAWSVGSGLAGTDTQYFGPGTRLTVL.